The clone carrying this T cell receptor (beta chain) was seen many times. Antigen specificity is unknown. This entry comes from a study of T-cell memory formation after mild COVID-19. Sample barcodes and UMIs were carried by the TCR alpha and TCR beta cDNA libraries that 5'RACE generated with constant-segment primers. TCRdb re-called the 5' RACE reads with MiXCR, one entry per CDR3 protein. The sample contains roughly 100,000 distinct CDR3 sequences, around 11% of which appear only once. Whole-study findings and limits: Cross-reactive memory seemingly joined, as some responding clones were found in pre-infection memory.

Germline lookup yields CDR1 GTSNPN and CDR2 SVGIG (reference sequence). The V gene lost 1 base and the J gene lost 6 bases, with 4 bases spanning the gap. CDR3 length equals 11 residues. Sequenced material: PBMCs or a T cell subset sorted from them (not recorded which). The chain uses TRBV30 and TRBJ2-1; D gene uncertain. This sequence originates from an adult woman who had mild COVID-19 (a few samples of this study predate the infection). Cell type and time point are not known. The CDR3 sequence is CAWSGFNEQFF. The DNA of the CDR3 is TGTGCCTGGAGTGGGTTCAATGAGCAGTTCTTC. Combining the CDR3 with reference TRBV30 and TRBJ2-1 gives the whole variable domain SQTIHQWPATLVQPVGSPLSLECTVEGTSNPNLYWYRQAAGRGLQLLFYSVGIGQISSEVPQNLSASRPQDRQFILSSKKLLLSDSGFYLCAWSGFNEQFFGPGTRLTVL.